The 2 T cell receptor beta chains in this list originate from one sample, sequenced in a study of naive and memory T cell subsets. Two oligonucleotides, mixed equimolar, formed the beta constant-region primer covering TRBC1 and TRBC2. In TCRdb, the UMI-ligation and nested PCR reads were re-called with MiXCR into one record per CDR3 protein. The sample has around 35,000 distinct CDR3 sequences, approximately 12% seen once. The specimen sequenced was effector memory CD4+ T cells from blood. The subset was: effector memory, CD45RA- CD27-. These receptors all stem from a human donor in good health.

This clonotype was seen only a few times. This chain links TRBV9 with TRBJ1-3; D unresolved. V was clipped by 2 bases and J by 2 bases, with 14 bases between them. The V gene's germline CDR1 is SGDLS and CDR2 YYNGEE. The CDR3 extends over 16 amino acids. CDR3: CASSVGGRSAGNTIYF. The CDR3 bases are TGTGCCAGCAGCGTGGGTGGTAGGAGTGCTGGAAACACCATATATTTT. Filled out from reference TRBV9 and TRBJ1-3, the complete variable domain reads DSGVTQTPKHLITATGQRVTLRCSPRSGDLSVYWYQQSLDQGLQFLIQYYNGEERAKGNILERFSAQQFPDLHSELNLSSLELGDSALYFCASSVGGRSAGNTIYFGEGSWLTVV.

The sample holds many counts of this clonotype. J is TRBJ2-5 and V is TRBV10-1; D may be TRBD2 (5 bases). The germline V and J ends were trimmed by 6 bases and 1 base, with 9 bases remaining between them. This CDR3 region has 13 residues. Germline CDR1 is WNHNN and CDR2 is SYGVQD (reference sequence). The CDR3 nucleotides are TGCGCCAGCAGCGCCGGGATCCAAGAGACCCAGTACTTC. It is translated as CASSAGIQETQYF.